A single sample gave rise to the 24 T cell receptor beta chains below, sequenced in a study of blood T cells in healthy people across ages. A second PCR, run for roughly 7 to 11 cycles, used a sample-barcoded 5' primer plus a J-beta primer mix. TCRdb reprocessed the 5' RACE reads via MiXCR and lists one record per CDR3 protein. The repertoire includes 600,000 to 800,000 distinct CDR3 sequences, roughly half of them detected once, and less than 15% sits in the top ten. The specimen sequenced was blood. The receptors here all came from a woman aged 80 or over in good health.

With regard to this clonotype: A much larger clone lies one base from this, so it may be a read error. This chain joins TRBV6-6 and TRBJ2-1, with D uncertain. The DNA end is a closer match to TRBJ2-7, so the J assignment may be wrong. CDR3 length: 16 residues. Germline CDR1 reads MNHNY; CDR2 reads SVGAGI (reference sequence). CDR3 amino acids: CASSPMGSSSYNEQYF. In nucleotides, the CDR3 is TGTGCCAGCAGCCCGATGGGGTCGAGCTCCTACAATGAGCAGTACTTC.

V usage is TRBV12-5 and J usage is TRBJ2-6; no definite D call. The V and J ends lost 6 bases and 1 base respectively, with 13 bases between them. The CDR3 totals 16 residues. In germline, CDR1 is LGHNT, CDR2 FRNRAP. The CDR3: CASGRLLDSGANVLTF. Here the CDR3 DNA reads TGTGCTAGTGGAAGATTGCTGGATTCTGGGGCCAACGTCCTGACTTTC.

The V gene is TRBV6-5, the J gene TRBJ2-5; possible D gene TRBD2, 5 bases. The CDR3 spans 15 residues. Between the trimmed V and J ends, which lost 6 bases and 2 bases, there was a span of 16 bases. Germline V gene lookup returns CDR1 MNHEY and CDR2 SVGAGI. The CDR3 coding sequence is TGTGCCAGCAGAAAAGCGGCTAACTTTCAAGAGACCCAGTACTTC. It codes for CASRKAANFQETQYF.

In its sample, this clonotype was seen a few times. The rearrangement joins TRBV7-2 to TRBJ2-2; D remains unclear. V lost 2 bases to trimming and J lost 5 bases, with 18 bases between them. The CDR3 extends over 17 amino acids. Germline V gene sequence: CDR1 SGHTA, CDR2 FQGNSA. CDR3 loop: CASSLKVWETRTGELFF. The CDR3 DNA reads TGTGCCAGCAGCTTAAAGGTTTGGGAAACCAGGACCGGGGAGCTGTTTTTT.

This clonotype was counted many times. The chain combines TRBV28 with TRBJ2-5, with unresolved D. V lost 2 bases and J lost 6, with 10 bases in between. Germline CDR1 and CDR2: MDHEN and SYDVKM. The CDR3 is 13 residues long. The CDR3 DNA follows: TGTGCCAGCAGTTTACGCCGAGAGAAGACCCAGTACTTC. Protein: CASSLRREKTQYF.

This rearrangement joins TRBV6-6 to TRBJ1-3; D might be TRBD1 (6 bases). The germline V gene has CDR1 MNHNY and CDR2 SVGAGI (reference sequence). CDR3 length: 11 amino acids. V lost 8 bases, J lost 10 bases, and 12 bases lay in between. This chain's CDR3 is CASGVGATIYF. In DNA form, the CDR3 reads TGTGCCAGCGGTGTGGGGGCAACCATATATTTT.

At least ten counts were recorded for this clonotype. The chain uses TRBV20-1 and TRBJ2-7; a possible D gene is TRBD1 (6 bases). V was shortened by 6 bases and J by 7 bases, with 13 bases between the two germline ends. Germline-derived CDR1 and CDR2 are DFQATT and SNEGSKA (reference sequence). CDR3 length: 11 residues. Here the CDR3 reads CSAANRAEQYF. The CDR3 coding sequence is TGCAGTGCAGCCAACAGGGCTGAGCAGTACTTC.

V gene TRBV6-2 or TRBV6-3 combines with J gene TRBJ2-1, with a weak D call TRBD1 (6 bases). The germline V gene has CDR1 MNHEY and CDR2 SVGEGT. The length of the CDR3 is 14 residues. V lost 1 base, J lost 5 bases, and 9 bases lay in between. The CDR3 reads CASSYWDNDNEQFF. The CDR3 region has the DNA TGTGCCAGCAGTTACTGGGACAATGACAATGAGCAGTTCTTC.

CDR3 DNA sequence: TGCGCCAGCAGCCAAGATTGGCAGGGCAAGGCCAAAAACATTCAGTACTTC. Translating gives CASSQDWQGKAKNIQYF. The chain couples TRBV4-1 to TRBJ2-4; tentative D call: TRBD1 (5 bases). Germline V gene lookup returns CDR1 MGHRA and CDR2 YSYEKL. The CDR3 contains 17 residues. V was shortened by 0 bases and J by 1 base, with 13 bases between the two germline ends.

This clonotype was seen at least ten times. The chain links TRBV20-1 to TRBJ2-6; D possibly corresponds to TRBD1 (5 bases). Trimming cost V 5 bases and J 1 base, with 9 bases left between them. CDR1 is DFQATT, CDR2 SNEGSKA, per germline (reference sequence). This CDR3 is built from 14 residues. The CDR3 loop reads CSAPQGSGANVLTF. The CDR3 DNA sequence: TGCAGTGCTCCCCAGGGATCTGGGGCCAACGTCCTGACTTTC.

The genes are TRBV7-2 and TRBJ2-4; 7 bases are a match to TRBD2. The DNA end is more similar to TRBJ2-5, so the J call may be wrong. Germline V gene lookup returns CDR1 SGHTA and CDR2 FQGNSA. The CDR3 spans 19 residues. CDR3 residues: CASSLVFGEGLKMQETQYF. CDR3 bases: TGTGCCAGCAGCTTAGTCTTCGGGGAGGGCCTGAAAATGCAAGAGACCCAGTACTTC.

The rearrangement links TRBV20-1 to TRBJ2-3; 9 bases are a match to TRBD2. The V gene end was trimmed by 2 bases and the J gene end by 3 bases; junction bases not matched to a gene: 6. Germline V lookup: CDR1 DFQATT, CDR2 SNEGSKA (reference sequence). The CDR3 runs 15 residues. The chain's CDR3 is CSARRQRGETDTQYF. CDR3 bases: TGCAGTGCTAGACGACAGCGGGGGGAGACAGATACGCAGTATTTT.

Many counts were recorded for this clonotype. The chain has TRBV24-1 and TRBJ2-3; D gene ambiguous. From germline, CDR1 is KGHDR and CDR2 SFDVKD. Trimming pared 1 base from V and 2 bases from J, leaving 3 bases between. CDR3 size: 13 residues. CDR3 coding DNA: TGTGCCACCAGTGATTTTTCCACAGATACGCAGTATTTT. Translation gives CATSDFSTDTQYF.

The chain uses TRBV5-1 and TRBJ2-2, with D possibly TRBD1 on 5 matching bases. Germline CDR1 is SGHRS and CDR2 is YFSETQ. The CDR3 sequence is 14 residues long. Trimming left V 0 bases short and J 7 bases short, with 10 bases between. CDR3 nucleotides: TGCGCCAGCAGCTTGGGGGGCGCCGGCGGGGAGCTGTTTTTT. It specifies CASSLGGAGGELFF.

This chain links TRBV9 with TRBJ1-5, with TRBD1 matching 8 bases. The V gene end was trimmed by 2 bases and the J gene end by 3 bases; junction bases not matched to a gene: 4. The CDR3 spans 15 residues. CDR1 is SGDLS, CDR2 YYNGEE, per germline. The CDR3 protein is CASSVTGGTNQPQHF. CDR3 nucleotide sequence: TGTGCCAGCAGCGTCACAGGGGGTACCAATCAGCCCCAGCATTTT.

This clonotype occurred once. The J gene is TRBJ2-5, the V gene TRBV7-6; 7 bases agree with TRBD2. The assigned J gene may be wrong: the sequence end matches TRBJ2-7 better. The CDR3 totals 15 residues. From germline, CDR1 is SGHVS and CDR2 FNYEAQ. CDR3 sequence: CASSVNSGLVGEQYF. The CDR3 coding sequence is TGTGCCAGCAGCGTAAACAGCGGACTAGTGGGCGAGCAGTACTTC.

The V gene is TRBV27, the J gene TRBJ1-5; no clear D gene. The germline V and J ends were trimmed by 3 bases and 5 bases, with 8 bases remaining between them. Germline-derived CDR1 and CDR2 are MNHEY and SMNVEV (reference sequence). This CDR3 comprises 13 residues. Here the CDR3 reads CASSFWGDQPQHF. DNA for the CDR3: TGTGCCAGCAGTTTTTGGGGTGATCAGCCCCAGCATTTT.

Note on this clonotype: A much larger clone differs from this one at a single base, so this may be a read error. The chain employs TRBV5-1 and TRBJ2-7; perhaps TRBD2 as D (6 bases). The V end lost 1 base, the J end lost 7 bases, and 18 bases lay between the germline ends. Germline V lookup: CDR1 SGHRS, CDR2 YFSETQ. This CDR3 comprises 15 residues. This chain's CDR3 is CASSLTGAGYNEQYF. The CDR3 DNA is TGCGCCAGCAGCTTGACGGGAGCAGGCTACAATGAGCAGTACTTC.

The chain is built from TRBV7-9 and TRBJ1-1; D gene uncertain. The CDR3 sequence is 14 residues long. Trimming cost V 4 bases and J 4 bases, with 13 bases left between them. The germline V gene has CDR1 SEHNR and CDR2 FQNEAQ (reference sequence). The CDR3 nucleotides read TGTGCCAGCAGCTACGGGGTCCTCGGCACTGAAGCTTTCTTT. Translating it yields CASSYGVLGTEAFF. Supplemented by reference TRBV7-9 and TRBJ1-1, the full variable domain reads DTGVSQNPRHKITKRGQNVTFRCDPISEHNRLYWYRQTLGQGPEFLTYFQNEAQLEKSRLLSDRFSAERPKGSFSTLEIQRTEQGDSAMYLCASSYGVLGTEAFFGQGTRLTVV.

The CDR3 DNA follows: TGCGCCAGCAGCCAGGGACAGGGCGTTCTCGGCCCCTACAATGAGCAGTTCTTC. Translating it yields CASSQGQGVLGPYNEQFF. The chain links TRBV4-1 to TRBJ2-1; TRBD1 aligns across 9 bases. Germline-derived CDR1 and CDR2 are MGHRA and YSYEKL. After removal of 3 bases from V and 2 bases from J, the junction contained 11 bases not matched to a gene. This CDR3 is built from 18 residues.

The rearrangement links TRBV7-2 to TRBJ1-2, with no clear D. The V end was cut by 4 bases, the J end by 6 bases, with 12 bases between. The CDR3 length is 13 residues. Germline V gene sequence: CDR1 SGHTA, CDR2 FQGNSA. The CDR3 nucleotides are TGTGCCAGCAGCTACACCCGATTCCATGGCTACACCTTC. Translation: CASSYTRFHGYTF.

This chain joins TRBV27 and TRBJ1-4; tentatively, D is TRBD1 (6 bases). CDR1 is MNHEY and CDR2 is SMNVEV in the germline V gene (reference sequence). V lost 4 bases and J lost 7, with 22 bases in between. The CDR3 totals 17 residues. CDR3 amino acids: CASSSRAGALLGEKLFF. In DNA, the CDR3 is TGTGCCAGCAGTTCCCGGGCAGGGGCTTTGCTGGGTGAAAAACTGTTTTTT.

This clonotype was seen repeatedly, ten times or more. This may come from a read error, since a much larger clone is one base off. The chain couples TRBV6-5 to TRBJ2-5, with 8 bases lining up with TRBD1. The CDR3 length is 14 residues. Germline CDR1 MNHEY, CDR2 SVGAGI. V trimming: 5 bases; J trimming: 5 bases; junction bases outside the gene matches: 7. The CDR3 DNA reads as TGTGCCAGCAGTGATGACAGGGGAAGCGAGACCCAGTACTTC. This encodes CASSDDRGSETQYF.

This clonotype was found once. This rearrangement joins TRBV4-3 to TRBJ2-3, with 8 positions matching TRBD2. Germline V gives CDR1 LGHNA, CDR2 YSLEER. This CDR3 contains 15 residues. V lost 6 bases, J lost 2 bases, and 7 bases stayed unmatched. The chain's CDR3 is CASSQLAEITDTQYF. The CDR3 DNA sequence: TGCGCCAGCAGTCAACTAGCGGAGATCACAGATACGCAGTATTTT.